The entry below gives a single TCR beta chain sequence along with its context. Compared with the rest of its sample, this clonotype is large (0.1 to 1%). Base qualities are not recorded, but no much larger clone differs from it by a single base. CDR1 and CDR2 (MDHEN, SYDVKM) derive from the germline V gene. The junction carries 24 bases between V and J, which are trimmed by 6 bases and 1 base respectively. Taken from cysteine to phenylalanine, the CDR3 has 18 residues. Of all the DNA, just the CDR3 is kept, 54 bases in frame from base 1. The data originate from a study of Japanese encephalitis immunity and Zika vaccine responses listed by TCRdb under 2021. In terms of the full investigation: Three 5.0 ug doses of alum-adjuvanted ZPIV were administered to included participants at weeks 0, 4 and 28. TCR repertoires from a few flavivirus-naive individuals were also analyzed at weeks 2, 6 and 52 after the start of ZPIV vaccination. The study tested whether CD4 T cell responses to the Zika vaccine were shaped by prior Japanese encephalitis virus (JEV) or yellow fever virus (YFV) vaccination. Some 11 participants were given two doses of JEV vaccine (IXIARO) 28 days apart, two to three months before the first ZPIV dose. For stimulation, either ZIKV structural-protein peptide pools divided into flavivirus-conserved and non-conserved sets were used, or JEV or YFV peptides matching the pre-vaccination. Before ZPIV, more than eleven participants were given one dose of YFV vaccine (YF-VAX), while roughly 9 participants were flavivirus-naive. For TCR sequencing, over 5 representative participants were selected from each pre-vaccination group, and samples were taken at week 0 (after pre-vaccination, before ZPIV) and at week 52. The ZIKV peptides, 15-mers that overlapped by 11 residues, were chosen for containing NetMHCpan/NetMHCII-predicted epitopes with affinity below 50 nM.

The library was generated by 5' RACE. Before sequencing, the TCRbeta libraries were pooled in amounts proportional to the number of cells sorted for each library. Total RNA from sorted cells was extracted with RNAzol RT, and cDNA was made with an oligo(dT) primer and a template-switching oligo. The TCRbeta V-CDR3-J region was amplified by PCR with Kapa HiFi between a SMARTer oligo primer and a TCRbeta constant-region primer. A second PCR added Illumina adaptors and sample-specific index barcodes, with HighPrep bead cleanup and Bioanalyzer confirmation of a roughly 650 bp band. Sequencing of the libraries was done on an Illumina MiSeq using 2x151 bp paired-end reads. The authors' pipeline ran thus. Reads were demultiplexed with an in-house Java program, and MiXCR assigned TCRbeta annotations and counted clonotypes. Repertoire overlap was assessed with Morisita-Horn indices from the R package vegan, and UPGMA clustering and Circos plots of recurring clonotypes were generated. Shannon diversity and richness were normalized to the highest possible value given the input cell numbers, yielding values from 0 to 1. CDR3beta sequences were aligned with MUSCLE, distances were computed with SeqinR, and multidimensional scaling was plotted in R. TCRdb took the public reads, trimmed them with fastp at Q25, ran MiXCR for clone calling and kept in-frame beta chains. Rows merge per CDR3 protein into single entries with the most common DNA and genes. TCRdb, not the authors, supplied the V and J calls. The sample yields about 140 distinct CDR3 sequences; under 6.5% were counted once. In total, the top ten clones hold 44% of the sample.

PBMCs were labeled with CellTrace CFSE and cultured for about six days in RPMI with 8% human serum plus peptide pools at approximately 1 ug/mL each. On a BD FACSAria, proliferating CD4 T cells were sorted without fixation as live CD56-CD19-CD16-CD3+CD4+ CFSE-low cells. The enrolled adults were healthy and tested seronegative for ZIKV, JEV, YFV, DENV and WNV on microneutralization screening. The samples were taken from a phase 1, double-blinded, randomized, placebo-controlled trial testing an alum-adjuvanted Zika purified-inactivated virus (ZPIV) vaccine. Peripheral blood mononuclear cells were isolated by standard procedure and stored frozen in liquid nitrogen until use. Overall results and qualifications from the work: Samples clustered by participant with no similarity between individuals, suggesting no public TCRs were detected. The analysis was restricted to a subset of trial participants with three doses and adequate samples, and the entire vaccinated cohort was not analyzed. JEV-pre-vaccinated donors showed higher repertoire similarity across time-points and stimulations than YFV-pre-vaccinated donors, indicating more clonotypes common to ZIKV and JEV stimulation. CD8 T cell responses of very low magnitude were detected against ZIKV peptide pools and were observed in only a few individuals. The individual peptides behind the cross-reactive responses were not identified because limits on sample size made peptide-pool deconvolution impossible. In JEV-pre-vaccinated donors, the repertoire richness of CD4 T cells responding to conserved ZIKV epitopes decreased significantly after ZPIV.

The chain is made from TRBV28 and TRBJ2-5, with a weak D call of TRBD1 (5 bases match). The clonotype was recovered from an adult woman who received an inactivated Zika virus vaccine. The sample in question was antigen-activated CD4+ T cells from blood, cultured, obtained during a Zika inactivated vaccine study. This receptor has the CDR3 CASSPNLRRAGIQETQYF. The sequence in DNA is TGTGCCAGCAGCCCCAATCTTCGCAGGGCAGGGATCCAAGAGACCCAGTACTTC.